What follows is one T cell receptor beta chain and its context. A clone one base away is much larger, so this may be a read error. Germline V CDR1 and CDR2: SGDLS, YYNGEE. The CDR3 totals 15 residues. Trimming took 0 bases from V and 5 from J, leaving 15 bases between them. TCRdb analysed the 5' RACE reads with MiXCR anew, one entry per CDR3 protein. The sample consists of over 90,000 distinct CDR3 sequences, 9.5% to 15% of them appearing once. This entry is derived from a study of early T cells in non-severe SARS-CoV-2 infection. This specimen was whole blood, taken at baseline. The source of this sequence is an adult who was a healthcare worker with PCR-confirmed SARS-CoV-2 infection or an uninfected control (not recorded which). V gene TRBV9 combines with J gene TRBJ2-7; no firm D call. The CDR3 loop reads CASSVAGSKSHEQYF. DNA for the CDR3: TGTGCCAGCAGCGTAGCGGGCAGTAAATCCCACGAGCAGTACTTC.